This TCR beta chain was found in a study of T cell responses to AZD1222 COVID-19 vaccine (dated by TCRdb to about 2021). About the full investigation: AZD1222 recipients whose second dose came at about 4 weeks and those whose second dose came at about 12 weeks were combined into one group, since spike-specific TCR depth and breadth did not differ between the two schedules. TCR sequencing covered fewer than 250 trial participants: some 210 given two doses of AZD1222 and approximately 25 given two doses of MenACWY control vaccine. Trial participants were enrolled by age into subgroups of 18-55, 56-69 and 70-plus years, and around 150, 28 and 57 TCR-sequenced participants, respectively, were included in these subgroups. Study-wide conclusions, independent of this receptor: CD4 TCRs associated with the vaccine covered the entire spike protein, and the dominant responses were in regions 160-218 and 743-854. Most participants were white British and females outnumbered males, and the authors suggested that clonal diversity may have been underestimated. Conclusions about previously exposed vaccinees were limited because only a handful of AZD1222 recipients were SARS-CoV-2 seropositive at baseline. Nearly half of unique spike-specific TCRs reportedly recognized epitopes outside regions mutated in the B.1.351 and B.1.1.7 variants. In the small 56-69-year group, the increase in depth fell short of significance, most likely because of low power. No day 14 peak-response samples were available, so repertoires were characterized only after the peak T cell response. After two AZD1222 doses, both the breadth and the depth of spike-specific TCRs were significantly higher than at day 0 and than in MenACWY recipients.

At the junction V is shortened by 5 bases and J by 8 bases, with 17 bases in between. Inclusive of the bounding cysteine and phenylalanine, the CDR3 is 14 residues long. The entry retains the CDR3 DNA only, 42 bases that are in frame from base 1. CDR1 and CDR2 are drawn from the germline V gene: SGDLS, YYNGEE. A note on this clone: Its recognized antigen is unknown. No base quality values were provided; no much bigger clone lies one nucleotide off.

The CDR3 regions of human TCRbeta chains were analyzed by immunosequencing. The published analysis was carried out like this. Repertoire TCRs were matched against a reference library of SARS-CoV-2-specific TCRs generated with the MIRA antigen-specificity platform. Breadth was defined as the fraction of unique TCRs that were SARS-CoV-2-associated. Depth was defined as the fraction of total T cells that were SARS-CoV-2-associated. Using the MIRA data, each spike-specific TCR was assigned both to the spike region to which the TCR was reactive and to a CD4 or CD8 class. Log10-transformed breadth and depth values were compared by one-way ANOVA with Sidak's multiple comparisons tests. Here the immuneACCESS table is served through TCRdb, limited to in-frame sequences with V and J called. Missing clones are a known gap in these copies; in checked studies unresolved V genes cover under half, and the rest lacks a known reason. V and J calls and clone size are copied from that table; D and trimming were computed from the DNA. Here the sample has 140,000 to 150,000 clones; approximately 90% occur a single time. The top ten clonotypes cover about 1.5% of the sample.

This specimen's time point label, interpreted: baseline before first vaccination. Vaccinee samples were obtained from the UK trials COV001 and COV002, which included a single-blind randomized controlled phase 2/3 trial of AZD1222 (ChAdOx1 nCoV-19) in healthy adults. For TCRbeta chain sequencing, PBMC samples from trial participants were taken at day 0 and at day 28 after the second dose. The TCR sequence derives from an adult in good health. The chain is encoded by TRBV9 joined to TRBJ2-1; a confident D gene designation cannot be given. Sequencing was performed on peripheral blood, taken on day 0 of AZD1222 vaccination. In nucleotides, the sequence is TGTGCCAGCAGATCTTCTTGGGGAACCGATGAGCAGTTCTTC. Its amino acids are CASRSSWGTDEQFF.